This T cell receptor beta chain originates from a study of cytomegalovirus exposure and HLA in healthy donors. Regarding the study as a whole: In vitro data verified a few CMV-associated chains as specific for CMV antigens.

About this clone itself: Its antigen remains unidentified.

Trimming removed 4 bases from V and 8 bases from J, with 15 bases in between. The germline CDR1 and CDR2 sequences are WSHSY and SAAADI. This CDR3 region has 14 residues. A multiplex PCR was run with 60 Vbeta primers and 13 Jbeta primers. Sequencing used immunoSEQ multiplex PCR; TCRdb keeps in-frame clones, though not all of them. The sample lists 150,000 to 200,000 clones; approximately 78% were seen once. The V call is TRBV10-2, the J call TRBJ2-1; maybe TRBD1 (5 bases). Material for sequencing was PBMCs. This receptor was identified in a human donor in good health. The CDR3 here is CASSVTTVIDEQFF. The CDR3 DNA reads TGCGCCAGCAGTGTGACGACAGTAATCGATGAGCAGTTCTTC.